The 30 T cell receptor beta chains given below trace back to one sample, sequenced in a study of CD8+CD57+ T cells in acquired aplastic anemia. Profiling that covered TCR beta VDJ and CDR3 relied on genomic DNA as its template. TCRdb passed the reads through MiXCR, listing each CDR3 protein once. The sample gives around 79,000 distinct CDR3 sequences, around 70% of which show up once; roughly 80% is in the top ten. By flow cytometry, patients selected for sequencing had shown an expansion of CD8+CD57+ cells. Sequenced: sorted CD4+, CD8+, or CD8+CD57+ T cells (not recorded which) from PBMCs. The receptors here all came from a human donor with aplastic anemia.

The sample holds many counts of this clonotype. The chain couples TRBV9 to TRBJ2-3; TRBD2 matches at 11 bases. The CDR3 totals 16 residues. Germline CDR1 SGDLS, CDR2 YYNGEE. V was clipped by 4 bases and J by 4 bases; unmatched bases: 8. Here the CDR3 DNA reads TGTGCCAGCAGCCCCCGGGTAGCGGGGGGGCCAGATACGCAGTATTTT. It yields the protein CASSPRVAGGPDTQYF.

This clonotype appeared a single time. Compared with germline, one end of the junction differs, possibly owing to a read error. The chain employs TRBV9 and TRBJ1-1; tentatively, D is TRBD1 (5 bases). CDR3 length equals 11 residues. The germline CDR1 and CDR2 sequences are SGDLS and YYNGEE. The CDR3 loop is CASNPFKGQPF. The CDR3 nucleotides read TGTGCCAGCAACCCCTTTAAGGGGCAGCCGTTT.

This rearrangement joins TRBV4-3 to TRBJ1-1; D call uncertain. V lost 1 base and J lost 5, with 11 bases in between. The CDR3 length is 14 residues. Per germline, CDR1 LGHNA and CDR2 YSLEER. DNA for the CDR3: TGCGCCAGCAGCCAAGTCAAGGAGGGAACTGAAGCTTTCTTT. It translates to CASSQVKEGTEAFF.

Many counts were recorded for this clonotype. This chain joins TRBV12-3 or TRBV12-4 and TRBJ2-1; TRBD2 matches at 8 bases. The V and J ends lost 8 bases and 8 bases, in that order; junction bases with no gene match: 5. This CDR3 has 12 amino acids. The CDR3 reads CASSALADEQFF. The CDR3 DNA reads TGTGCCAGCTCGGCACTAGCGGATGAGCAGTTCTTC.

This chain uses TRBV11-1 with TRBJ1-6; D is possibly TRBD1 (6 bases). The CDR3 is 16 amino acids. CDR1 is SGHAT and CDR2 is FQDESV in the germline V gene (reference sequence). Deletions cut 5 bases from V and 0 bases from J, with 11 bases between. The CDR3 here is CASSVGGSSYNSPLHF. DNA of the CDR3: TGTGCCAGCAGCGTAGGGGGGAGCTCCTATAATTCACCCCTCCACTTT.

This clonotype was detected a few times. V is TRBV9 and J is TRBJ1-4, with 8 bases lining up with TRBD1. This CDR3 has 17 amino acids. Germline CDR1 SGDLS, CDR2 YYNGEE. The V gene end was trimmed by 3 bases and the J gene end by 6 bases; junction bases not matched to a gene: 13. CDR3 loop: CASSEDRVGSLDEKLFF. The CDR3, as DNA: TGTGCCAGCAGCGAGGACAGGGTCGGGTCATTGGATGAAAAACTGTTTTTT.

The chain has TRBV7-8 and TRBJ2-7; 13 positions match TRBD2. The CDR3 contains 15 residues. V was pared by 3 bases and J by 5 bases, with 4 bases of the junction left unmatched. Germline V lookup: CDR1 SGHVS, CDR2 FQNEAQ. The CDR3 protein is CASSLTSGRFDEQYF. CDR3 DNA: TGTGCCAGCAGCTTGACTAGCGGGAGGTTTGACGAGCAGTACTTC. The whole variable domain, filled in from reference TRBV7-8 and TRBJ2-7, reads GAGVSQSPRYKVAKRGQDVALRCDPISGHVSLFWYQQALGQGPEFLTYFQNEAQLDKSGLPSDRFFAERPEGSVSTLKIQRTQQEDSAVYLCASSLTSGRFDEQYFGPGTRLTVT.

The gene calls are TRBV20-1 and TRBJ1-6; 8 bases map to TRBD1. J gave up 10 bases and V 3 bases, and 20 bases lay outside the gene matches. From germline, CDR1 is DFQATT and CDR2 SNEGSKA (reference sequence). CDR3 size: 18 residues. The CDR3 loop is CSASSQFRGRRSESPLHF. The CDR3 DNA reads as TGCAGTGCTAGTAGCCAGTTCAGGGGGCGGCGGTCAGAATCACCCCTCCACTTT.

V is TRBV10-3 and J is TRBJ1-5; D ambiguous. The V gene's germline CDR1 is ENHRY and CDR2 SYGVKD. Trimming took 10 bases from V and 0 from J, leaving 13 bases between them. CDR3 size: 14 residues. CDR3: CATSVLDSNQPQHF. The CDR3 region has the DNA TGTGCCACCTCGGTTCTGGATAGCAATCAGCCCCAGCATTTT.

Only a few counts were recorded for this clonotype. Being one base from a much bigger clone, this may be a read error. The V call is TRBV7-9, the J call TRBJ2-7; 9 bases are shared with TRBD1. Germline-derived CDR1 and CDR2 are SEHNR and FQNEAQ (reference sequence). This CDR3 spans 15 amino acids. The V gene end was trimmed by 2 bases and the J gene end by 7 bases; junction bases not matched to a gene: 9. The CDR3 DNA is TGTGCCAGCAGCTTAAAGGACAGGGGAGACAATGAGCAGTACTTC. It translates to CASSLKDRGDNEQYF.

Only a few counts were recorded for this clonotype. The CDR3 protein is CASSAWDRDQPQHF. The CDR3 nucleotides are TGTGCCAGCAGCGCCTGGGACAGGGATCAGCCCCAGCATTTT. This chain joins TRBV7-7 and TRBJ1-5; TRBD1 aligns across 9 bases. The CDR3 sequence is 14 residues long. The germline CDR1 and CDR2 sequences are SSHAT and FNYEAQ (reference sequence). Trimming at V came to 5 bases and at J to 5 bases, leaving 4 bases not matched to a gene.

The chain carries TRBV7-3 and TRBJ1-1; D not certain. Trimming left V 5 bases short and J 2 bases short, with 9 bases between. The CDR3 sequence is 13 residues long. CDR1 and CDR2 (germline): SGHTA, FQGTGA. CDR3 coding DNA: TGTGCCAGCAGCCCCCGAGTAAACACTGAAGCTTTCTTT. It yields the protein CASSPRVNTEAFF.

This clonotype was counted between two and nine times. At one boundary the junction diverges from the germline segment, which might be a read error. The chain employs TRBV7-7 and TRBJ2-1; tentative D call: TRBD1 (6 bases). The CDR3 is 14 amino acids. Germline V lookup: CDR1 SSHAT, CDR2 FNYEAQ (reference sequence). CDR3 DNA sequence: TGTGCTAGCAGCTTAGGGGGCTCCTACAATGAGCAGTTCTTC. Protein: CASSLGGSYNEQFF.

This clonotype was recorded a few times. V and J are TRBV20-1 and TRBJ2-7; TRBD1 might be the D (6 bases). Germline V gene lookup returns CDR1 DFQATT and CDR2 SNEGSKA (reference sequence). CDR3 size: 13 residues. Trimming removed 3 bases at V and 7 bases at J, with 16 bases between. The DNA for the CDR3 is TGCAGTGCTAGCGGGACAAGCCTACAAGAGCAGTACTTC. It specifies CSASGTSLQEQYF.

V gene TRBV2 combines with J gene TRBJ2-3; 8 bases match TRBD2. The CDR3 runs to 13 residues. Germline lookup yields CDR1 SNHLY and CDR2 FYNNEI. V dropped 7 bases and J dropped 3; count of bases not matched to a gene: 3. The CDR3 here is CASKRERTDTQYF. CDR3 coding DNA: TGTGCCAGCAAGCGGGAGAGGACAGATACGCAGTATTTT.

With respect to this clonotype: One junction end disagrees with the germline gene, perhaps due to a read error. The chain links TRBV7-9 to TRBJ2-7; no clear D gene. CDR3 size: 14 residues. Germline CDR1 reads SEHNR; CDR2 reads FQNEAQ (reference sequence). CDR3 sequence reads: CASSLEHGAYEQCF. CDR3 sequence (DNA): TGTGCCAGCAGCTTAGAGCACGGCGCCTACGAGCAGTGCTTC.

The chain recombines TRBV25-1 with TRBJ2-1; tentatively, D is TRBD2 (6 bases). This CDR3 region has 15 residues. V was shortened by 4 bases and J by 10 bases, with 20 bases between the two germline ends. Germline V lookup: CDR1 MGHDK, CDR2 SYGVNS. CDR3 DNA sequence: TGTGCCAGCAGTGCACCGGGACTTCAGGCCCAGGAGCAGTTCTTC. Translation gives CASSAPGLQAQEQFF.

The rearrangement uses TRBV12-3 or TRBV12-4 and TRBJ2-1; no clear D gene. This CDR3 is built from 12 residues. V was clipped by 4 bases and J by 6 bases, with 7 bases between them. CDR3 DNA sequence: TGTGCCAGCAGTTCCGTTATCAATGAGCAGTTCTTC. Its translation: CASSSVINEQFF.

The chain links TRBV24-1 to TRBJ2-1; no firm D call. Trimming stripped 4 bases from V and 6 bases from J, with 6 bases between. Germline V gene data show CDR1 as KGHDR and CDR2 as SFDVKD. The CDR3 is made up of 12 amino acids. CDR3 DNA: TGTGCCACCAGTGACGCAACCAATGAGCAGTTCTTC. This sequence encodes CATSDATNEQFF.

This chain connects TRBV5-1 to TRBJ2-5; 7 bases align to TRBD1. Germline loops: CDR1 SGHRS, CDR2 YFSETQ. CDR3 length: 13 residues. V was clipped by 1 base and J by 3 bases; unmatched bases: 0. The CDR3 reads CASSLTGEETQYF. The CDR3 region has the DNA TGCGCCAGCAGCTTGACAGGGGAAGAGACCCAGTACTTC.

This chain connects TRBV20-1 to TRBJ2-7; the match to TRBD2 covers 12 bases. This CDR3 region has 14 residues. J was trimmed by 1 base and V by 4 bases; bases with no gene match: 2. CDR1 is DFQATT, CDR2 SNEGSKA, per germline (reference sequence). CDR3 DNA sequence: TGCAGTGCTAAGGGACTAGCGGGTTCCTACGAGCAGTACTTC. This encodes CSAKGLAGSYEQYF.

V and J are TRBV11-3 and TRBJ1-2; TRBD1 matches 8 bases. The CDR3 is made up of 15 amino acids. With V trimmed by 4 bases and J by 1 base, 5 bases remained unmatched. The germline V gene has CDR1 SGHNT and CDR2 YENEEA. CDR3 protein: CASSSQDRVNYGYTF. As DNA, the CDR3 is TGTGCCAGCAGCTCCCAGGACAGGGTTAACTATGGCTACACCTTC.

This clonotype was observed many times. J is TRBJ1-1 and V is TRBV12-3 or TRBV12-4; D is uncertain. V was pared by 6 bases and J by 7 bases, with 12 bases between. This CDR3 is built from 12 residues. CDR3 residues: CASSSKQFEAFF. The CDR3 nucleotides are TGTGCCAGCAGCTCAAAGCAGTTTGAAGCTTTCTTT.

This clonotype has only one observation. The V call is TRBV27, the J call TRBJ1-5; tentative D call: TRBD1 (6 bases). Germline V gene lookup returns CDR1 MNHEY and CDR2 SMNVEV (reference sequence). Trimming pared 5 bases from V and 2 bases from J, leaving 22 bases between. There are 18 residues in the CDR3. CDR3: CASSHSGTGAGGNQPQHF. The CDR3 DNA follows: TGTGCCAGCAGTCACTCAGGAACGGGGGCGGGAGGCAATCAGCCCCAGCATTTT.

Only a few counts were recorded for this clonotype. The V call is TRBV7-9, the J call TRBJ2-7; D might be TRBD1 (5 bases). V was cut by 3 bases and J by 3 bases, with 9 bases left in between. Germline assignment: CDR1 SEHNR and CDR2 FQNEAQ (reference sequence). This CDR3 spans 13 amino acids. CDR3 region: CASSLAGFYEQYF. CDR3 coding DNA: TGTGCCAGCAGCTTGGCAGGGTTCTACGAGCAGTACTTC.

The V call is TRBV11-2, the J call TRBJ1-1; D not resolved. Germline V lookup: CDR1 SGHAT, CDR2 FQNNGV. V was cut by 4 bases and J by 0 bases, with 15 bases left in between. The CDR3 runs 16 residues. CDR3 region: CASSSHHRGLNTEAFF. The CDR3 DNA reads as TGTGCCAGCAGCTCGCACCATAGAGGTTTGAACACTGAAGCTTTCTTT.

The rearrangement links TRBV2 to TRBJ2-7, with TRBD1 identical over 8 bases. The CDR3 totals 16 residues. Germline V gene lookup returns CDR1 SNHLY and CDR2 FYNNEI. J was trimmed by 0 bases and V by 6 bases; bases with no gene match: 10. The CDR3, as DNA: TGTGCCAGCAGAGTCACGGGACAGGTCAGCTCCTACGAGCAGTACTTC. It specifies CASRVTGQVSSYEQYF.

The chain is built from TRBV7-9 and TRBJ2-5; D uncertain. Germline loops: CDR1 SEHNR, CDR2 FQNEAQ (reference sequence). There are 13 residues in the CDR3. Deletions cut 4 bases from V and 4 bases from J, with 10 bases between. In DNA, the CDR3 is TGTGCCAGCAGCTCTAGACCTTTAGAGACCCAGTACTTC. It encodes CASSSRPLETQYF.

The rearrangement uses TRBV25-1 and TRBJ1-1; no definite D call. The CDR3 is 14 amino acids. The germline V and J ends were trimmed by 4 bases and 2 bases, with 11 bases remaining between them. Germline CDR1 MGHDK, CDR2 SYGVNS. CDR3 protein: CASSGVAINTEAFF. CDR3 nucleotides: TGTGCCAGCAGTGGCGTAGCTATTAACACTGAAGCTTTCTTT.

This chain joins TRBV6-5 and TRBJ1-3; D unclear. CDR1 and CDR2 from the germline V gene are MNHEY and SVGAGI. Trimming took 0 bases from V and 0 from J, leaving 6 bases between them. The length of the CDR3 is 15 residues. The CDR3 region has the DNA TGTGCCAGCAGTTACTCATGGAACTCTGGAAACACCATATATTTT. This encodes CASSYSWNSGNTIYF.